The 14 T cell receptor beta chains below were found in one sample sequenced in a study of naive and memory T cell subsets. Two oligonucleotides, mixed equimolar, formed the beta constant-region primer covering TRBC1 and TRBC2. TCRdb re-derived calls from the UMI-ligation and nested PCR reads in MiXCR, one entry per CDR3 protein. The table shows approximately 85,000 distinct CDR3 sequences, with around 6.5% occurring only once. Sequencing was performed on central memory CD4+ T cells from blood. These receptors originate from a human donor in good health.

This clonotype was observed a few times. CDR3 residues: CASSLAPNRVWTEAFF. The CDR3 nucleotides are TGTGCCAGCAGCTTAGCGCCTAACAGGGTTTGGACTGAAGCTTTCTTT. This chain joins TRBV7-8 and TRBJ1-1; TRBD1 might be the D (6 bases). The CDR3 sequence is 16 residues long. The V end was cut by 0 bases, the J end by 5 bases, with 16 bases between. The germline gives CDR1 SGHVS, CDR2 FQNEAQ.

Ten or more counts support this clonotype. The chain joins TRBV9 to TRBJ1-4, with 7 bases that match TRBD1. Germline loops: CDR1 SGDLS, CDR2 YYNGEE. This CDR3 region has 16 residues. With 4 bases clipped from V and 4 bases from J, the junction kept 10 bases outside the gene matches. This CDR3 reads CASSSRQGLNNEKLFF. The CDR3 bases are TGTGCCAGCAGCTCCAGACAGGGTCTCAATAATGAAAAACTGTTTTTT.

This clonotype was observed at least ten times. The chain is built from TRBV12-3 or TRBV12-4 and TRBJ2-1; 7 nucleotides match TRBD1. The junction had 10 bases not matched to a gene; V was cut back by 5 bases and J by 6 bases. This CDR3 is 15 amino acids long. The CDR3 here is CASSPRDRVGNEQFF. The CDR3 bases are TGTGCCAGCAGTCCCCGAGACAGGGTGGGCAATGAGCAGTTCTTC.

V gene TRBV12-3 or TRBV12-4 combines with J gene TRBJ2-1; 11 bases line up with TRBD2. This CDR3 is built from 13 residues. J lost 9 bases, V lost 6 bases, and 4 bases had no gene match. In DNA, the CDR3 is TGTGCCAGCAGCCTAGCGGGAGGCAGTGAGCAGTTCTTC. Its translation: CASSLAGGSEQFF.

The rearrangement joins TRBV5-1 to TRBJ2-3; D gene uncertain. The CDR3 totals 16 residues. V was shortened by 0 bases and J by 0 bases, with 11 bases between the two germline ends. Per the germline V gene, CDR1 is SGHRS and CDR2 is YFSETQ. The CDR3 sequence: CASSLAVGASTDTQYF. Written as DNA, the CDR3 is TGCGCCAGCAGCTTGGCCGTCGGTGCTAGCACAGATACGCAGTATTTT.

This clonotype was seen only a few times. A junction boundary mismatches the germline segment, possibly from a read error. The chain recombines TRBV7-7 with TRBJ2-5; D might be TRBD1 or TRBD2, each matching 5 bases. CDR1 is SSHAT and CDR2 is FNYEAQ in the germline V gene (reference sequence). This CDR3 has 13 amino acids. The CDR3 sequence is CASSRGTLETQYF. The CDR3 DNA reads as TGTGCTAGCAGCCGAGGGACCTTGGAGACCCAGTACTTC.

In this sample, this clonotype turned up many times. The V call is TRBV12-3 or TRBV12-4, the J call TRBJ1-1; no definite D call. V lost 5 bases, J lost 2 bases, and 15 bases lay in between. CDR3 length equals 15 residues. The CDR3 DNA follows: TGTGCCAGCAGTATGGATCGTATGCCCAACACTGAAGCTTTCTTT. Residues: CASSMDRMPNTEAFF.

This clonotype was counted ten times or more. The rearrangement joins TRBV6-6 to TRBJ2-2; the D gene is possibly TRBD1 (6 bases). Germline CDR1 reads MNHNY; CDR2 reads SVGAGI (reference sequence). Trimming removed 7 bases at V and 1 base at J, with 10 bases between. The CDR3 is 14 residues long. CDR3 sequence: CASTRTENTGELFF. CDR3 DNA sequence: TGTGCCAGCACGAGGACAGAGAACACCGGGGAGCTGTTTTTT.

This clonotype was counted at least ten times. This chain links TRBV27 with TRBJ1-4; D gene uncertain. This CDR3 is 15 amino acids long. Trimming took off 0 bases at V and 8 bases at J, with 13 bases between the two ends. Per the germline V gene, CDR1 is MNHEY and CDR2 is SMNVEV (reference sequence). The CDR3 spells CASSLSTSGREKLFF. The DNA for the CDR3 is TGTGCCAGCAGTTTATCTACGAGCGGTAGGGAAAAACTGTTTTTT.

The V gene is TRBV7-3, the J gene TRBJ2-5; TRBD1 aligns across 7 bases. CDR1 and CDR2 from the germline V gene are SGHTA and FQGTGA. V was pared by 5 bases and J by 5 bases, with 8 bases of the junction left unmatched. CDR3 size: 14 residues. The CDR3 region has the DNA TGTGCCAGCAGCCTTACAGGGGCGAGGGAGACCCAGTACTTC. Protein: CASSLTGARETQYF.

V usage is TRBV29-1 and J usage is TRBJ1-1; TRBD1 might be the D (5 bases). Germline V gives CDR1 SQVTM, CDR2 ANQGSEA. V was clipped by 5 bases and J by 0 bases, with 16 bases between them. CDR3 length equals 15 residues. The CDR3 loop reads CSVLRGDGMNTEAFF. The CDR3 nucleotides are TGCAGCGTTCTAAGGGGTGACGGAATGAACACTGAAGCTTTCTTT.

CDR3 sequence (DNA): TGTGCCAGCATGACCGGACTAGCGTACGATACGCAGTATTTT. Translating gives CASMTGLAYDTQYF. The chain couples TRBV6-2 or TRBV6-3 to TRBJ2-3, with TRBD2 matching over 9 bases. V dropped 7 bases and J dropped 6; count of bases not matched to a gene: 8. The germline V gene encodes CDR1 MNHEY and CDR2 SVGEGT. The CDR3 totals 14 residues.

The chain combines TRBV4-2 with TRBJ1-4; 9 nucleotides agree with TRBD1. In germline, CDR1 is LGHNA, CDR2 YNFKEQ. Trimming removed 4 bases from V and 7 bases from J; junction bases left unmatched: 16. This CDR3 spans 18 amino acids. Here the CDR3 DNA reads TGTGCCAGCAGCCGAGGCGATACAGGGGGCGTTGAGGGTGAAAAACTGTTTTTT. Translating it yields CASSRGDTGGVEGEKLFF.

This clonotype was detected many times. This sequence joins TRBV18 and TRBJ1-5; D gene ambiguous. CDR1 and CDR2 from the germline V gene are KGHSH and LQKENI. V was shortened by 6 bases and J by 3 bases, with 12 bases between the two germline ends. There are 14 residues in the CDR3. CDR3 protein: CASSGNSNNQPQHF. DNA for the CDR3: TGTGCCAGCTCGGGGAACAGCAACAATCAGCCCCAGCATTTT.